Listed below are T cell receptor beta chains from one sample, sequenced in a study of blood T cell repertoires in COVID-19. TCRdb's copy holds only in-frame clones and misses some; the assay was immunoSEQ multiplex PCR. Here the sample spans about 170,000 clones, about four fifths being singletons. The sequenced material came from peripheral blood. These receptor sequences come from a woman of 80 years or more with COVID-19, enrolled during active disease. Each CDR3 is given with its conserved first and last residue. The D gene is left open where the match is weak. Clone size is given for some rows only: seen once, a few or many times, or a class if the clone is expanded.

D	size	V	J	CDR3	DNA
TRBD2	-	TRBV27	TRBJ2-1	CASSLRREGLNEQFF	TGTGCCAGCAGTTTACGACGGGAGGGCCTCAATGAGCAGTTCTTC
-	once	TRBV5-1	TRBJ2-1	CASNIRGTYNEQFF	TGCGCCAGCAACATACGCGGGACCTACAATGAGCAGTTCTTC
-	-	TRBV18	TRBJ2-7	CASSPSAGNEQYF	TGTGCCAGCTCACCATCGGCGGGAAACGAGCAGTACTTC
TRBD2	-	TRBV4-3	TRBJ2-2	CASRRASGDTGELFF	TGCGCCAGCAGAAGGGCTAGCGGCGACACCGGGGAGCTGTTTTTT
-	-	TRBV6-5	TRBJ2-3	CASRLLAKEDTQYF	TGTGCCAGCAGACTACTAGCTAAGGAAGATACGCAGTATTTT
TRBD1	-	TRBV4-2	TRBJ1-4	CASSQGQGNEKLFF	TGTGCCAGCAGCCAAGGACAGGGCAATGAAAAACTGTTTTTT
TRBD1	once	TRBV3-1/TRBV3-2	TRBJ1-2	CASSQDRGRRLTF	TGTGCCAGCAGCCAAGACAGGGGGAGGAGGTTAACCTTC
-	-	TRBV18	TRBJ2-3	CASSPLGGSTDTQYF	TGTGCCAGCTCACCCCTCGGCGGATCCACAGATACGCAGTATTTT
-	-	TRBV30	TRBJ1-2	CAWSPGVGYTF	TGTGCCTGGAGCCCAGGGGTAGGCTACACCTTC
-	many	TRBV7-3	TRBJ2-1	CASSPGNSYNEQFF	TGTGCCAGCAGCCCAGGCAACTCCTACAATGAGCAGTTCTTC
-	-	TRBV27	TRBJ1-5	CASRRLEGDQPQHF	TGTGCCAGCAGAAGGTTGGAGGGAGATCAGCCCCAGCATTTT
-	-	TRBV7-2	TRBJ2-5	CASSPRGTQETQYF	TGTGCCAGCAGCCCCCGGGGAACCCAAGAGACCCAGTACTTC
TRBD2	-	TRBV30	TRBJ2-1	CAWSGLAGAGSEQFF	TGTGCCTGGAGTGGGCTAGCGGGAGCTGGGTCCGAGCAGTTCTTC
TRBD1	-	TRBV6-6	TRBJ1-3	CASSQARGTGNTIYF	TGTGCCAGCAGCCAAGCCAGGGGGACTGGAAACACCATATATTTT
-	-	TRBV21-1	TRBJ2-7	CASSKSGQYF	TGTGCCAGCAGCAAATCAGGACAGTACTTC
TRBD1	-	TRBV28	TRBJ2-7	CATLPGTARYEQYF	TGTGCCACCCTCCCCGGGACAGCCAGGTACGAGCAGTACTTC
-	-	TRBV5-1	TRBJ2-4	CASSLGQGNIQYF	TGCGCCAGCAGCTTGGGTCAGGGGAACATTCAGTACTTC
-	-	TRBV7-2	TRBJ2-2	CASRSDWVTGELFF	TGTGCCAGCAGGTCGGACTGGGTCACCGGGGAGCTGTTTTTT
TRBD1	-	TRBV5-1	TRBJ2-5	CASSLLGTEQETQYF	TGCGCCAGCAGCTTACTAGGGACAGAACAAGAGACCCAGTACTTC
-	-	TRBV18	TRBJ1-1	CASSQTGSTEAFF	TGTGCCAGCTCACAAACAGGGAGCACTGAAGCTTTCTTT
TRBD1	-	TRBV9	TRBJ1-1	CASSQTGVGNTEAFF	TGTGCCAGCAGCCAAACAGGGGTGGGGAACACTGAAGCTTTCTTT
-	-	TRBV5-1	TRBJ2-5	CASSLQIEETQYF	TGCGCCAGCAGCTTGCAAATTGAAGAGACCCAGTACTTC
TRBD1	-	TRBV20-1	TRBJ2-3	CSASDRGITDTQYF	TGCAGTGCTAGTGACAGGGGAATCACAGATACGCAGTATTTT
-	-	TRBV7-3	TRBJ2-5	CASSSSDGTQYF	TGTGCCAGCAGCTCCAGCGATGGGACCCAGTACTTC
-	few	TRBV4-1	TRBJ2-5	CASSQDIRPTRETQYF	TGCGCCAGCAGCCAAGATATTAGACCGACTCGAGAGACCCAGTACTTC
-	-	TRBV18	TRBJ1-3	CASSPSRDTIYF	TGTGCCAGCTCACCTTCCAGGGACACCATATATTTT
TRBD2	-	TRBV7-9	TRBJ2-2	CASSFSGGPNTGELFF	TGTGCCAGCAGCTTTAGCGGGGGCCCGAACACCGGGGAGCTGTTTTTT
-	-	TRBV7-2	TRBJ1-2	CASSLFGNYGYTF	TGTGCCAGCAGCTTATTCGGGAACTATGGCTACACCTTC
-	few	TRBV5-8	TRBJ1-1	CASSLDVRSTEAFF	TGTGCCAGCAGCTTGGACGTCCGGAGCACTGAAGCTTTCTTT
-	-	TRBV28	TRBJ2-5	CATLSRNQETQYF	TGTGCCACCCTCTCGAGGAACCAAGAGACCCAGTACTTC
-	-	TRBV5-6	TRBJ2-5	CASSLAEETQYF	TGTGCCAGCAGCTTAGCGGAGGAGACCCAGTACTTC
TRBD2	-	TRBV10-3	TRBJ2-5	CAISEALAGDTQYF	TGTGCCATCAGTGAAGCGCTAGCGGGAGACACCCAGTACTTC
-	once	TRBV29-1	TRBJ1-1	CSPEGVNTEAFF	TGCAGCCCCGAGGGGGTGAACACTGAAGCTTTCTTT
TRBD1	-	TRBV6-2/TRBV6-3	TRBJ1-2	CASSYQGTAYGYTF	TGTGCCAGCAGTTACCAGGGGACAGCTTATGGCTACACCTTC
TRBD1	-	TRBV24-1	TRBJ1-1	CATSDSRDRTQAFF	TGTGCCACCAGTGATTCCCGGGACAGGACACAAGCTTTCTTT
-	-	TRBV19	TRBJ2-6	CASSSPTPSGANVLTF	TGTGCCAGTAGTTCACCGACTCCCTCGGGGGCCAACGTCCTGACTTTC
TRBD1	-	TRBV29-1	TRBJ1-2	CSARTGGGYTF	TGCAGCGCCCGGACAGGGGGTGGCTACACCTTC
TRBD1	-	TRBV18	TRBJ1-6	CASSPQTGKWSPLHF	TGTGCCAGCTCACCGCAGACAGGGAAGTGGTCACCCCTCCACTTT
TRBD1	-	TRBV7-2	TRBJ1-1	CASSPRQGEGNTEAFF	TGTGCCAGCAGCCCTCGACAGGGAGAAGGTAACACTGAAGCTTTCTTT
-	-	TRBV30	TRBJ1-5	CAWSVGQSSNQPQHF	TGTGCCTGGAGTGTAGGACAGTCGAGCAATCAGCCCCAGCATTTT
-	-	TRBV7-2	TRBJ1-5	CASSPGQGDQPQHF	TGTGCCAGCAGCCCCGGGCAGGGTGATCAGCCCCAGCATTTT
-	-	TRBV11-2	TRBJ1-3	CASSPQRTTGNTIYF	TGTGCCAGCAGCCCCCAGCGGACCACTGGAAACACCATATATTTT
-	-	TRBV7-2	TRBJ1-1	CAPSPTVYAEAFF	TGTGCCCCAAGCCCTACGGTGTATGCTGAAGCTTTCTTT
TRBD2	-	TRBV7-3	TRBJ2-3	CASSQRSGGGTDTQYF	TGTGCCAGCAGCCAACGGAGCGGGGGGGGCACAGATACGCAGTATTTT
-	-	TRBV25-1	TRBJ2-5	CASSSWLGTSETQYF	TGTGCCAGCAGTAGTTGGCTAGGAACTTCCGAGACCCAGTACTTC